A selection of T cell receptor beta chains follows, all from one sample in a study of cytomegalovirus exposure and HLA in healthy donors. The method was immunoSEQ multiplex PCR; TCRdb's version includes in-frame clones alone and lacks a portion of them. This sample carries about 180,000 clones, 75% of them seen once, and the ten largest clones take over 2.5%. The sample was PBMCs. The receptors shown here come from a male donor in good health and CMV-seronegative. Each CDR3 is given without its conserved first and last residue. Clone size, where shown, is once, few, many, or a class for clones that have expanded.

ASSPARGNEKLF,TRBV11-2,-,TRBJ1-4
ASSSPTGQGISDSPLH,TRBV9,-,TRBJ1-6
ASIQPGGNRPQH,TRBV2,-,TRBJ1-5
ASRTSTDTQY,TRBV27,few,TRBJ2-3
ASRPGTGGADTQY,TRBV6-4,few,TRBJ2-3
ASSKGARTSGATQETQY,TRBV21-1,-,TRBJ2-5
ASSVGGLAERISTDTQY,TRBV9,-,TRBJ2-3
ASSSGTGPNEQF,TRBV5-1,few,TRBJ2-1
ASLGWASPGGEKLF,TRBV25-1,-,TRBJ1-4
ASSEGLGVLNHQPQH,TRBV6-1,-,TRBJ1-5
ASSFWDRGDQPQH,TRBV28,-,TRBJ1-5
ASTIGTASGNTIY,TRBV19,-,TRBJ1-3
ASSFSGSRNNEQF,TRBV5-1,-,TRBJ2-1
ASAGGPGEQF,TRBV19,-,TRBJ2-1
VSSQGDGGDYGYT,TRBV4-1,-,TRBJ1-2
ATSRAYRETQY,TRBV15,-,TRBJ2-5
ASSLAATGSYEQY,TRBV5-1,-,TRBJ2-7
ATTYQQGSETQY,TRBV2,-,TRBJ2-5
ASSLRQGMTYEQY,TRBV5-1,-,TRBJ2-7
ASGLLTGFYNEQF,TRBV12-5,-,TRBJ2-1
ATSPDSYNEQF,TRBV15,-,TRBJ2-1
AWSAPRASEQY,TRBV30,-,TRBJ2-7
ASSERGHEQY,TRBV6-5,-,TRBJ2-7
ATGMNTEAF,TRBV28,-,TRBJ1-1
SAIEGHNTGELF,TRBV29-1,-,TRBJ2-2
ATSREQGSYGYT,TRBV15,-,TRBJ1-2
AWTLTGGYEQY,TRBV30,-,TRBJ2-7
ASSGRENQPQH,TRBV25-1,-,TRBJ1-5
ASNSGTGIRSQY,TRBV28,once,TRBJ2-3
ASSIGLTEAF,TRBV19,-,TRBJ1-1
SVEGLAGEGGSYNEQF,TRBV29-1,-,TRBJ2-1
AWSANSAVDQPQH,TRBV30,-,TRBJ1-5
ASSRGASRGETQY,TRBV6-5,once,TRBJ2-5